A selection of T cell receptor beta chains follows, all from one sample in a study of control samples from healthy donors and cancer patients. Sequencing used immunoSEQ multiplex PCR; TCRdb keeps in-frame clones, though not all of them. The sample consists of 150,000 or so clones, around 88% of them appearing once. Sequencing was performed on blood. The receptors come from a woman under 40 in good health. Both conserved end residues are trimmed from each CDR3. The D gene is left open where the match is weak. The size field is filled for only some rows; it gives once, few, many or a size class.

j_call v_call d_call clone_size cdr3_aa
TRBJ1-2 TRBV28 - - ASSLAGFIGYT
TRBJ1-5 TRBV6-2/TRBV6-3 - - ASSYIRQYGNQPQH
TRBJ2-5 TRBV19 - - ASSKGPNQETQY
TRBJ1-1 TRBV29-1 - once SVSKRTVNTEAF
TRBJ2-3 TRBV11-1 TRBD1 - ASSSLQGAYTDTQY
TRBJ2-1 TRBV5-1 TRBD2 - ASSLTGTSGSEQF
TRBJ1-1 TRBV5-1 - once ASSNGRTANTEAF
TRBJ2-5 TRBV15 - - ATSSNRVPETQY
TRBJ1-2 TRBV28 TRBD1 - AIRGQGADYGYT
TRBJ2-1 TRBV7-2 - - ASSLADGYNEQF
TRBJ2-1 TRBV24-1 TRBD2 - ATSDRAGVVDEQF
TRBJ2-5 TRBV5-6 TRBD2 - ASSLVVAGGPGETQY
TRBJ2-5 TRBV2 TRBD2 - ASRDGPGLGETQY
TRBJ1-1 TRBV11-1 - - ASSFGGLVNTEAF
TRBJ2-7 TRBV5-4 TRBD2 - ASSPAGGNYEQY
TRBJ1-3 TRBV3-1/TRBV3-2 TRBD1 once ASRPATGVGNTIY
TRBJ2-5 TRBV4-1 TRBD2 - ASSLIGGAQETQY
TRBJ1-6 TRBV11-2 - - ASSLSRGQTYSPLH
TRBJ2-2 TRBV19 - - ASRPRQDGELF
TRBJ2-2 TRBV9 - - ASSRDSRTGELF
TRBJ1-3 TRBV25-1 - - ASGGAETAGNTIY
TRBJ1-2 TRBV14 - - ASSQEEGGYGYT
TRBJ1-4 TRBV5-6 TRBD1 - ASRTGGADEKLF
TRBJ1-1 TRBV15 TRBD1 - ATSRDPGGSEAF
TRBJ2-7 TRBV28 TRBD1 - ASSFRGAVTGGISVSSYEQY
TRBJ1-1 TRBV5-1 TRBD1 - ASSLGQGVFTEAF
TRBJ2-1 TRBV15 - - ATSSQMGLPRREV
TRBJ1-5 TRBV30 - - AWSVPGFGNQPQH
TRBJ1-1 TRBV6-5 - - ASNGRIANTEAF
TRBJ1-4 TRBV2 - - ASSEGLLLF
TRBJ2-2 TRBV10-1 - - ASRASYTGELF
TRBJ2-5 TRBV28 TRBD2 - ASSSAAGGFKKTQY
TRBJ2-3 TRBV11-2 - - ASSLVAEVGTDTQY
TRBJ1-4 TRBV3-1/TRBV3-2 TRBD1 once ASSQDAGTGFKKLF
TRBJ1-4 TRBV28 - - ASRESREKLF
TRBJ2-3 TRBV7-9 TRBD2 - ATPGLQSETDTQY
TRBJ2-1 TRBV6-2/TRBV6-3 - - ASSYSGVPTRHEQF
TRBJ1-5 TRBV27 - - AIPDRRSNQPQH
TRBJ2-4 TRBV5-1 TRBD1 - ASSLDRGNIQY
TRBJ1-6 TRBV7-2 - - ASSLERDWSPLH
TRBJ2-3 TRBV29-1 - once SVEGGRFKGKTDTQY
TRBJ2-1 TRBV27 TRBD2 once ASSLTTSGSYEQF
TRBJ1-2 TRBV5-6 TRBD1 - ASNLPGTGDGYT
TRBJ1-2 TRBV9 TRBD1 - ASSGTGGGYGYT
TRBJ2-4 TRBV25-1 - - ASSESVGQTLAKNIQY
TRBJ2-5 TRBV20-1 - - SATGIETQY
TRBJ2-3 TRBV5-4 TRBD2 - ASSFGLAGDTQY
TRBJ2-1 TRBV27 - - ASSLYGNEQF
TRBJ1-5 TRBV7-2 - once ASSFHGAMKGNQPQH
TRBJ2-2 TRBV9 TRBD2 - ASSERGYLNTGELF
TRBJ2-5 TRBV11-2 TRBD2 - ASSPGTSGQETQY